The 3 T cell receptor beta chains below come from one sample, sequenced in a study of response to subunit inactivated influenza vaccine. TCRdb itself ran the RT-PCR reads through MiXCR, one entry per CDR3 protein. Among about 650,000 distinct CDR3 sequences, approximately 14% were seen once, and the ten largest hold 11%. This sample comprised PBMCs from blood, obtained 11 to 12 days after vaccination. These receptors all stem from a man aged 45-65 years who received an inactivated influenza vaccine.

This clonotype was found a few times. This chain joins TRBV5-6 and TRBJ2-5; 9 nucleotides line up with TRBD2. V shed 1 base, J shed 6 bases, and the junction held 10 bases outside the gene matches. The germline V gene has CDR1 SGHDT and CDR2 YYEEEE. CDR3 length equals 16 residues. The chain's CDR3 is CASSLKAGGSGKTQYF. The CDR3 DNA reads as TGTGCCAGCAGCTTGAAGGCGGGGGGGTCGGGGAAGACCCAGTACTTC. The full variable domain, in which reference TRBV5-6 and TRBJ2-5 provide the parts outside the CDR3, is DAGVTQSPTHLIKTRGQQVTLRCSPKSGHDTVSWYQQALGQGPQFIFQYYEEEERQRGNFPDRFSGHQFPNYSSELNVNALLLGDSALYLCASSLKAGGSGKTQYFGPGTRLLVL.

This clonotype was recorded at least ten times. CDR3 sequence: CASSQGPAGNTIYF. In nucleotides, the CDR3 is TGCGCCAGCAGCCAGGGACCTGCTGGAAACACCATATATTTT. This chain connects TRBV5-1 to TRBJ1-3; a possible D gene is TRBD1 (5 bases). This CDR3 is built from 14 residues. CDR1 is SGHRS and CDR2 is YFSETQ in the germline V gene. V was shortened by 4 bases and J by 2 bases, with 10 bases between the two germline ends.

The chain recombines TRBV19 with TRBJ2-1; D might be TRBD2 (6 bases). Germline CDR1 is LNHDA and CDR2 is SQIVND (reference sequence). This CDR3 is 16 amino acids long. The germline V and J ends were trimmed by 9 bases and 9 bases, with 27 bases remaining between them. The CDR3 protein is CASASTSGVGVVEQFF. The CDR3 region has the DNA TGTGCCAGCGCTTCAACATCGGGGGTGGGGGTAGTTGAGCAGTTCTTC.